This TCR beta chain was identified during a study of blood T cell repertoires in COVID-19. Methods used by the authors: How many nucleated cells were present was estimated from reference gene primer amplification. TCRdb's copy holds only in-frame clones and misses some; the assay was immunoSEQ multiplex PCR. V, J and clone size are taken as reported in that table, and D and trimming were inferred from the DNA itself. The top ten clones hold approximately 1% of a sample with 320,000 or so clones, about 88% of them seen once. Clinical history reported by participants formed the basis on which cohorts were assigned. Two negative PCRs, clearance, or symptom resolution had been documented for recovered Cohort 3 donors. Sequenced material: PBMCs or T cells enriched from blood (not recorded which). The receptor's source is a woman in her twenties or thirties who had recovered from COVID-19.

CDR3 loop: CASRQAGIQYF. In DNA, the CDR3 is TGTGCCAGCAGGCAGGCGGGTATCCAGTACTTC. The chain has TRBV12-3 or TRBV12-4 and TRBJ2-5; D perhaps matches TRBD2 (5 bases). V was shortened by 6 bases and J by 10 bases, with 12 bases between the two germline ends. The CDR3 runs 11 residues.